A selection of T cell receptor beta chains follows, all from one sample in a study of cytomegalovirus exposure and HLA in healthy donors. Assay used: immunoSEQ multiplex PCR; TCRdb lists only in-frame clones, some missing. The table lists approximately 150,000 clones, 70% to 85% of them singletons, with 1.5% to 2% in the top ten. Sequences were obtained from PBMCs. All receptors come from a young woman in good health and CMV-seronegative. CDR3s include the opening cysteine and the closing phenylalanine or tryptophan. The D gene is left open where the match is weak. Clone size appears in some rows only: once, few, many, or a class for an expanded clone.

>TRBJ1-1|NA|TRBV5-8|TRBD1
TGTGCCAGCAAAGGGACAGGGGGCGGTGAAGCTTTCTTT
CASKGTGGGEAFF
>TRBJ2-1|NA|TRBV10-3|NA
TGTGCCATCAGTGAGTTAAATGAGCAGTTCTTC
CAISELNEQFF
>TRBJ2-7|NA|TRBV7-6|NA
TGTGCCAGCAGCTTTCATAGCGGCGAGCAGTACTTC
CASSFHSGEQYF
>TRBJ2-7|NA|TRBV6-1|TRBD2
TGTGCCAGCAGTGACCGACGATCGGCTAGCGGGAGCCCCTACGAGCAGTACTTC
CASSDRRSASGSPYEQYF
>TRBJ2-3|once|TRBV19|TRBD2
TGTGCCAGTAGTAAATCGTATGATGGGACTAGCGGGGGGCGAGATACGCAGTATTTT
CASSKSYDGTSGGRDTQYF
>TRBJ2-5|NA|TRBV7-9|TRBD1
TGTGCCAGCAGAGACCGGACAGGAAAAGAGACCCAGTACTTC
CASRDRTGKETQYF
>TRBJ1-1|NA|TRBV7-2|NA
TGTGCCAGCAGCTCCAGGGAGGGCCCTGAAGCTTTCTTT
CASSSREGPEAFF
>TRBJ2-7|NA|TRBV7-8|NA
TGTGCCAGCAGCTTAGAGGGGGGGGGTTCCTACGAGCAGTACTTC
CASSLEGGGSYEQYF
>TRBJ1-1|NA|TRBV30|NA
TGTGCCTGGAAGCATGAGGCGGCCACTGAAGCTTTCTTT
CAWKHEAATEAFF
>TRBJ1-1|few|TRBV28|NA
TGTGCCAGCAGGTCACAGGGAATTCAGAGAACTGAAGCTTTCTTT
CASRSQGIQRTEAFF
>TRBJ1-5|NA|TRBV4-1|NA
TGCGCCAGCAGCCAATACCCGGGGTATAGCAATCAGCCCCAGCATTTT
CASSQYPGYSNQPQHF
>TRBJ2-7|NA|TRBV6-1|TRBD1
TGTGCCAGCAGTGAAGTCAGGGGGCATCTCTACGAGCAGTACTTC
CASSEVRGHLYEQYF
>TRBJ2-7|NA|TRBV7-8|NA
TGTGCCAGCAGCTTAGCGACACCACCCGACCTCTACGAGCAGTACTTC
CASSLATPPDLYEQYF
>TRBJ2-6|NA|TRBV5-1|TRBD1
TGCGCCAGCAGCTTGGCCGAGGGGGCTACTGGGGCCAACGTCCTGACTTTC
CASSLAEGATGANVLTF
>TRBJ2-1|NA|TRBV2|TRBD2
TGTGCCAGCACGCCGGGACTAGCGGGAAAGAGCTCCTACAATGAGCAGTTCTTC
CASTPGLAGKSSYNEQFF
>TRBJ1-2|NA|TRBV9|TRBD1
TGTGCCAGCAGCGCGGGGACAGGATGGGTTGGCTACACCTTC
CASSAGTGWVGYTF
>TRBJ2-3|NA|TRBV7-6|NA
TGTGCCAGCAGCGTCCCTGCGGGGGCGGGGACAGATACGCAGTATTTT
CASSVPAGAGTDTQYF
>TRBJ1-1|NA|TRBV6-5|TRBD1
TGTGCCAGCAGGGAAGGGGGCGTCGTCACTGAAGCTTTCTTT
CASREGGVVTEAFF
>TRBJ1-3|once|TRBV5-1|TRBD1
TGCGCCAGCGCTCCGGACAGGGCTGGAAACACCATATATTTT
CASAPDRAGNTIYF
>TRBJ2-3|NA|TRBV7-2|TRBD2
TGTGCCAGCAGCCACGGGACTAGCGGGAGGGCGGATACGCAGTATTTT
CASSHGTSGRADTQYF
>TRBJ2-7|NA|TRBV27|NA
TGTGCCAGCAGTTTATCCCCCTTCTACGAGCAGTACTTC
CASSLSPFYEQYF
>TRBJ1-1|NA|TRBV7-2|TRBD1
TGTGCCAGCAGCCGGGACAGCCACCTGAACACTGAAGCTTTCTTT
CASSRDSHLNTEAFF
>TRBJ2-2|few|TRBV6-6|NA
TGTGCCAGCAGCAACAGGGTTTCGAACACCGGGGAGCTGTTTTTT
CASSNRVSNTGELFF
>TRBJ1-1|NA|TRBV19|NA
TGTGCCAGTACCATGAGGCAGTTCGGGGAAGCTTTCTTT
CASTMRQFGEAFF
>TRBJ2-5|NA|TRBV6-1|NA
TGTGCCAGCAGTGTACAACCAGGGGTAATTGAAGAGACCCAGTACTTC
CASSVQPGVIEETQYF
>TRBJ1-3|NA|TRBV9|NA
TGTGCCAGCAGCGTTGTTGGGGCCTCTGGAAGCACCATATATTTT
CASSVVGASGSTIYF
>TRBJ2-1|NA|TRBV14|TRBD2
TGTGCCAGCAGCCAAGTTGGCACTAGCGCAAATTACAATGAGCAGTTCTTC
CASSQVGTSANYNEQFF
>TRBJ1-5|NA|TRBV4-1|NA
TGCGCCAGCAGCCAAGATTTGGGCCCGAATCAGCCCCAGCATTTT
CASSQDLGPNQPQHF
>TRBJ2-7|few|TRBV15|NA
TGTGCCACCAGCAGAGATCAGGCGCGCTCCTACGAGCAGTACTTC
CATSRDQARSYEQYF
>TRBJ1-2|NA|TRBV5-6|NA
TGTGCCAGCATCCAATATCGGGGTAATAACTATGGCTACACCTTC
CASIQYRGNNYGYTF
>TRBJ2-1|NA|TRBV18|TRBD2
TGTGCCAGCTCACCACCTGGACTAGACACCAGGAATGAGCAGTTCTTC
CASSPPGLDTRNEQFF
>TRBJ1-3|NA|TRBV9|NA
TGTGCCAGCAGCGATGGAGGGGAGGTTGGAAACACCATATATTTT
CASSDGGEVGNTIYF
>TRBJ2-2|few|TRBV30|TRBD2
TGTGCCGCCACCGGGACTAGCGGGAGTACCGGGGAGCTGTTTTTT
CAATGTSGSTGELFF
>TRBJ1-5|NA|TRBV30|NA
TGTGCCTGGAGTTGGGAGGGATGGAATCAGCCCCAGCATTTT
CAWSWEGWNQPQHF
>TRBJ2-7|few|TRBV7-9|TRBD1
TGTGCCAGCAGCCCCCCCGGAGACAGGGTGGGCTACGAGCAGTACTTC
CASSPPGDRVGYEQYF
>TRBJ2-1|NA|TRBV5-6|TRBD2
TGTGCCAGCAGCTTTACCGGGAGGAATGAGCAGTTCTTC
CASSFTGRNEQFF
>TRBJ1-2|NA|TRBV19|NA
TGTGCCAGTAGTATTTTTTTTGGGCTTGGCTACACCTTC
CASSIFFGLGYTF
>TRBJ1-1|NA|TRBV27|TRBD1
TGTGCCAGCACCCAGGACAGGGGCTTTAACACTGAAGCTTTCTTT
CASTQDRGFNTEAFF
>TRBJ1-2|NA|TRBV29-1|NA
TGCAGCGTTCAGCCCAAACAGCTTAACTATGGCTACACCTTC
CSVQPKQLNYGYTF
>TRBJ1-1|NA|TRBV20-1|NA
TGCAGTGCCGGACGTCGGACAGAAGCTTTCTTT
CSAGRRTEAFF
>TRBJ2-7|NA|TRBV5-4|TRBD1
TGTGCCAGCAGCTCGGGACAGGGGGCGATGAACGAGCAGTACTTC
CASSSGQGAMNEQYF
>TRBJ2-7|NA|TRBV4-3|TRBD1
TGCGCCAGCAGCCAAGAAGGAACAGGGGGATACGAGCAGTACTTC
CASSQEGTGGYEQYF
>TRBJ1-4|few|TRBV5-5|NA
TGTGCCAGCAGCTTTCTAGGGCAGGGCGATGAAAAACTGTTTTTT
CASSFLGQGDEKLFF
>TRBJ2-3|NA|TRBV19|NA
TGTGCCAGTTCCCGGGACAAGGGGACAAATACGCAGTATTTT
CASSRDKGTNTQYF
>TRBJ1-1|NA|TRBV29-1|NA
TGCAGCGTTGGCCGAGGAGGGGTTAACTCTGAAGCTTTCTTT
CSVGRGGVNSEAFF
>TRBJ1-5|NA|TRBV5-5|TRBD1
TGTGCCAGCAGCCCGGACAGGGCCGAGCTTCAGCCCCAGCATTTT
CASSPDRAELQPQHF
>TRBJ1-2|NA|TRBV6-1|NA
TGTGCCAGCAGTGAAATCAGGCGCTACCCCTTC
CASSEIRRYPF
>TRBJ2-7|NA|TRBV30|NA
TGTGCCTGGAGTGTATCTGGGGGGGCCTCCTACGAGCAGTACTTC
CAWSVSGGASYEQYF
>TRBJ2-3|NA|TRBV7-9|NA
TGTGCCAGCAGCTCCCCCCGAGGGTCAGATACGCAGTATTTT
CASSSPRGSDTQYF
>TRBJ2-7|NA|TRBV18|NA
TGTGCCAGCTCTCCGACAGCAACCTCCTACGAGCAGTACTTC
CASSPTATSYEQYF